Each of the 8 T cell receptor beta chains below was sequenced from the same sample in a study of blood T cells in healthy people across ages. The second PCR ran roughly 7 to 12 cycles with a sample-barcoded 5' primer and J-beta primers. MiXCR was run by TCRdb on the 5' RACE reads, yielding one entry per CDR3 protein. The data hold about 620,000 distinct CDR3 sequences, with 20% to 25% observed a single time. The specimen was blood. The origin of the receptors is a man between 70 and 80 years old in good health.

This clonotype has just a few counts. The V and J genes are TRBV7-3 and TRBJ2-7; tentatively, D is TRBD1 (6 bases). The V end was cut by 6 bases, the J end by 6 bases, with 15 bases between. CDR3 length: 13 amino acids. Germline V gene data show CDR1 as SGHTA and CDR2 as FQGTGA. In nucleotides, the CDR3 is TGTGCCAGCAGTAAGGGCAGGGGCTTCGAGCAGTACTTC. This codes for CASSKGRGFEQYF.

Only a few counts were recorded for this clonotype. This rearrangement joins TRBV12-3 or TRBV12-4 to TRBJ2-1; 12 nucleotides align to TRBD2. The CDR3 spans 15 residues. V lost 6 bases and J lost 9; bases outside the gene matches: 9. CDR3 coding DNA: TGTGCCAGCAGCCGGTGGGCTAGCGGGAGGGTTGAGCAGTTCTTC. Protein: CASSRWASGRVEQFF.

The chain recombines TRBV9 with TRBJ2-1, with D possibly being TRBD2 (5 bases). The J call is in doubt because the DNA end fits TRBJ2-5 better. Germline CDR1 SGDLS, CDR2 YYNGEE. The CDR3 runs 14 residues. The DNA of the CDR3 is TGTGCCAGCAGCTCGACGCGGACGGGGGAGACCCAGTACTTC. This codes for CASSSTRTGETQYF.

The table lists this clonotype with a few counts. The chain joins TRBV10-3 to TRBJ2-5; D possibly corresponds to TRBD1 (6 bases). Germline V gene data show CDR1 as ENHRY and CDR2 as SYGVKD. The CDR3 spans 13 residues. V was cut by 6 bases and J by 1 base, with 9 bases left in between. The CDR3, as DNA: TGTGCCATCAGCCCAGGGGTCCAAGAGACCCAGTACTTC. This sequence encodes CAISPGVQETQYF.

This clonotype was seen a handful of times. This chain connects TRBV7-9 to TRBJ1-3; no clear D gene. V dropped 5 bases and J dropped 0 bases, with 8 bases sitting between them. Per germline, CDR1 SEHNR and CDR2 FQNEAQ (reference sequence). The CDR3 has 14 amino acids. CDR3 nucleotide sequence: TGTGCCAGCAGCCCAGCCCCCTCTGGAAACACCATATATTTT. This gives the protein CASSPAPSGNTIYF.

The CDR3 reads CASSYRGQNIQYF. CDR3 DNA: TGTGCCAGCAGCTACAGGGGGCAAAACATTCAGTACTTC. The rearrangement links TRBV7-2 to TRBJ2-4, with TRBD1 identical over 9 bases. Per the germline V gene, CDR1 is SGHTA and CDR2 is FQGNSA. The CDR3 sequence is 13 residues long. The ends lost 4 bases at V and 5 bases at J; junction bases unmatched: 0.

This clonotype occurred a few times. J is TRBJ2-7 and V is TRBV2; unclear D gene. The V gene's germline CDR1 is SNHLY and CDR2 FYNNEI. V was cut by 4 bases and J by 0 bases, with 4 bases left in between. CDR3 length equals 12 residues. CDR3 in amino acids: CASSGYSYEQYF. CDR3 nucleotide sequence: TGTGCCAGCAGTGGATACTCCTACGAGCAGTACTTC.

This clonotype has more than one count but fewer than ten. This rearrangement joins TRBV4-3 to TRBJ2-5; tentative D call: TRBD2 (6 bases). The J call is doubtful: the DNA matches TRBJ2-1 better. The CDR3 runs to 13 residues. Germline V lookup: CDR1 LGHNA, CDR2 YSLEER. The CDR3 bases are TGCGCCAGCAGCCAAGATACCGGGAGTGAGCAGTTCTTC. This sequence encodes CASSQDTGSEQFF.